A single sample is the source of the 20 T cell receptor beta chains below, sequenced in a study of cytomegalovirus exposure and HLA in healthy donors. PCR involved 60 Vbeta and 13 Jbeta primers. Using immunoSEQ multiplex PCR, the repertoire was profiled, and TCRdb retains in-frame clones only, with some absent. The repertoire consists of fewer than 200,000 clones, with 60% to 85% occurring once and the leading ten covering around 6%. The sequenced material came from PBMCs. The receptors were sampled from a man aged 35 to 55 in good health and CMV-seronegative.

The DNA for the CDR3 is TGTGCCAGCAGTTTTAGACAGCCATACGAGCAGTACTTC. It specifies CASSFRQPYEQYF. The V gene is TRBV6-5, the J gene TRBJ2-7; the D gene is possibly TRBD1 (5 bases). Germline-derived CDR1 and CDR2 are MNHEY and SVGAGI. V was clipped by 4 bases and J by 4 bases, with 11 bases between them. This CDR3 is built from 13 residues.

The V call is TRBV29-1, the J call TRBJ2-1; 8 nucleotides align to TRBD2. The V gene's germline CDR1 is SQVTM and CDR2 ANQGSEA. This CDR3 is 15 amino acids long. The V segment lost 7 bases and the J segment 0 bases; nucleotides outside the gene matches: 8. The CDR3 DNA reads TGCAGCGCCCAGGTAGCGGGAAGCTCCTACAATGAGCAGTTCTTC. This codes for CSAQVAGSSYNEQFF.

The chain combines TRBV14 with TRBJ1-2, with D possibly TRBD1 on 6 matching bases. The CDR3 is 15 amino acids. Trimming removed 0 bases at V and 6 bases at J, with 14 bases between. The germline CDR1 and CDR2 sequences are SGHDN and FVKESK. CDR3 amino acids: CASSQDLNRENGYTF. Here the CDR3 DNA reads TGTGCCAGCAGCCAAGATCTTAACAGGGAAAATGGCTACACCTTC.

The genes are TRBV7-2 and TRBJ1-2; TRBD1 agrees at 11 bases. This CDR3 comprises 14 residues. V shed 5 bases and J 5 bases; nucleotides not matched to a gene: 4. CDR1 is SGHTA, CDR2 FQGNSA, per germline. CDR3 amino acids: CASSPDRGLYGYTF. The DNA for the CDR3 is TGTGCCAGCAGCCCGGACAGGGGGCTTTATGGCTACACCTTC.

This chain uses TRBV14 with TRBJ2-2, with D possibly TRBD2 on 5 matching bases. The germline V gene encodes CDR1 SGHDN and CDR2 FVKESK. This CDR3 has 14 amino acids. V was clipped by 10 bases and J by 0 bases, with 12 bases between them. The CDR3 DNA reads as TGTGCCACCCAGGACTTGTCGAACACCGGGGAGCTGTTTTTT. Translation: CATQDLSNTGELFF.

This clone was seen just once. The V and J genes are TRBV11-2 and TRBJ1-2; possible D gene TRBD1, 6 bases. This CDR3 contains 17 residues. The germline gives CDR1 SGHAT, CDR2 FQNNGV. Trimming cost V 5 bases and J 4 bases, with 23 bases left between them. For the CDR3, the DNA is TGTGCCAGCAGCCTAACCCCCAGAACCGGGACACTCTATGGCTACACCTTC. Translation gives CASSLTPRTGTLYGYTF.

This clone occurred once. CDR3 loop: CASSSPGTGRGGAYEQYF. The CDR3 coding sequence is TGTGCCAGCAGCTCCCCAGGGACAGGTCGAGGAGGGGCCTACGAGCAGTACTTC. The rearrangement links TRBV5-6 to TRBJ2-5, with 8 bases that match TRBD1. Gene TRBJ2-7 matches the end of the DNA better, so the J call may be wrong. The V gene's germline CDR1 is SGHDT and CDR2 YYEEEE. This CDR3 has 18 amino acids.

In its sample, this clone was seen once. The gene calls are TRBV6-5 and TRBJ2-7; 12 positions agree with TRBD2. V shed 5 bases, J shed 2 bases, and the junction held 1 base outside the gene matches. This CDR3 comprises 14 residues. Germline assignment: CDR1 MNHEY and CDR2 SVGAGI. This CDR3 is CASSTSGRPYEQYF. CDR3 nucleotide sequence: TGTGCCAGCAGTACTAGCGGGAGGCCCTACGAGCAGTACTTC.

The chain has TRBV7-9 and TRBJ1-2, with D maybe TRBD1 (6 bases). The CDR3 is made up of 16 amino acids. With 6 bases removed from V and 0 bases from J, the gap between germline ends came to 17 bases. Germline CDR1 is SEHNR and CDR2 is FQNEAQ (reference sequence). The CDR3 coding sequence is TGTGCCAGCAGTTCTCCCACAGGGTCAACTAACTATGGCTACACCTTC. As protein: CASSSPTGSTNYGYTF.

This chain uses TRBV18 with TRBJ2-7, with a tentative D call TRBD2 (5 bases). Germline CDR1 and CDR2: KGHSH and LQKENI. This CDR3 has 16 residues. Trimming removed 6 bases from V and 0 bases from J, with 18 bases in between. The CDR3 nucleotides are TGTGCCAGCTCCCTCGTAGGGCGGGCCAGCTCCTACGAGCAGTACTTC. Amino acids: CASSLVGRASSYEQYF.

DNA of the CDR3: TGTGCCTGGAGTGGACAGGGGCTCCCTAATGAAAAACTGTTTTTT. Translating it yields CAWSGQGLPNEKLFF. The chain recombines TRBV30 with TRBJ1-4; 8 bases agree with TRBD1. This CDR3 spans 15 amino acids. V lost 1 base to trimming and J lost 3 bases; unmatched junction nucleotides: 4. The germline V gene has CDR1 GTSNPN and CDR2 SVGIG (reference sequence).

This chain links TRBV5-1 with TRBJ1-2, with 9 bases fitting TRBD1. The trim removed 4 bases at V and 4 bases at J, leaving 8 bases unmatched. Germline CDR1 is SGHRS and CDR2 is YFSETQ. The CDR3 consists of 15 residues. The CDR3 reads CASSQGTGSSYGYTF. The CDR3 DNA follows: TGCGCCAGCAGCCAGGGGACAGGGTCTAGCTATGGCTACACCTTC.

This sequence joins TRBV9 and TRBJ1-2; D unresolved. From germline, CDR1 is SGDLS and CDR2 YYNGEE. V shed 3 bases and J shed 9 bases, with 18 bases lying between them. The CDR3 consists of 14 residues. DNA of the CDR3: TGTGCCAGCAGCGGGGGTAGCGGCGGCAGGAGCTACACCTTC. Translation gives CASSGGSGGRSYTF.

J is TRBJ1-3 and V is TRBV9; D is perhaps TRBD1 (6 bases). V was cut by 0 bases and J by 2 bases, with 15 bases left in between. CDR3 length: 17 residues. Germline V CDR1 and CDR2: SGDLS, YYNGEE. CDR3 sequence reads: CASSVGGGGLTGNTIYF. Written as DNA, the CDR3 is TGTGCCAGCAGCGTAGGGGGTGGGGGCTTGACTGGAAACACCATATATTTT.

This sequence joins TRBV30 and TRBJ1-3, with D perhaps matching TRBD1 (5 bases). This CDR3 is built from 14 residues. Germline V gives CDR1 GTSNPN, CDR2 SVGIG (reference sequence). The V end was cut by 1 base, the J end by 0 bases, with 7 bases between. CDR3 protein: CAWSDTGSGNTIYF. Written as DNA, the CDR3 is TGTGCCTGGAGTGACACAGGCTCTGGAAACACCATATATTTT.

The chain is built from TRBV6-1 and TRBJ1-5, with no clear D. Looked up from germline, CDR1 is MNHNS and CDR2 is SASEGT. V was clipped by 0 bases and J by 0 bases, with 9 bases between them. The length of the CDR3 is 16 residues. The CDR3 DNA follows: TGTGCCAGCAGTGAAGCTGCAGGTTATAGCAATCAGCCCCAGCATTTT. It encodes CASSEAAGYSNQPQHF.

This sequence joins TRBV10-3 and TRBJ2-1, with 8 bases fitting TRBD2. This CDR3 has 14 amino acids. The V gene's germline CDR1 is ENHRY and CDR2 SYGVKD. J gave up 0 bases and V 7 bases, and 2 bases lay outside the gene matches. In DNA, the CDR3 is TGTGCCATCACCGGGGGGGCCTCCTACAATGAGCAGTTCTTC. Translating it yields CAITGGASYNEQFF.

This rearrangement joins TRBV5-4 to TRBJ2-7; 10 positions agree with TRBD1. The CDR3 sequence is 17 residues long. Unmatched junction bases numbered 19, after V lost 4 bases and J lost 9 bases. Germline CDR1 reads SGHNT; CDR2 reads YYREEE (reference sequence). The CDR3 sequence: CASSRDGSGQGTGAQYF. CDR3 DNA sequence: TGTGCCAGCAGCAGGGACGGGTCGGGACAGGGGACAGGTGCGCAGTACTTC.

The CDR3 DNA reads TGTGCCAGCAGTCCCCTGACCGGGACAGCTACCTACGAGCAGTACTTC. It is translated as CASSPLTGTATYEQYF. The chain recombines TRBV27 with TRBJ2-7, with 7 bases that match TRBD1. Trimming at V came to 5 bases and at J to 2 bases, leaving 12 bases not matched to a gene. The CDR3 consists of 16 residues. Germline values: CDR1 MNHEY, CDR2 SMNVEV (reference sequence).

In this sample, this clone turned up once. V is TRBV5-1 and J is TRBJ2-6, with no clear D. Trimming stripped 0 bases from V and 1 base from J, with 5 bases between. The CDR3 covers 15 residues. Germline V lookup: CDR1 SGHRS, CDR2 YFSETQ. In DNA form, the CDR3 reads TGCGCCAGCAGCTTGGAGAGGTCTGGGGCCAACGTCCTGACTTTC. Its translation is CASSLERSGANVLTF.